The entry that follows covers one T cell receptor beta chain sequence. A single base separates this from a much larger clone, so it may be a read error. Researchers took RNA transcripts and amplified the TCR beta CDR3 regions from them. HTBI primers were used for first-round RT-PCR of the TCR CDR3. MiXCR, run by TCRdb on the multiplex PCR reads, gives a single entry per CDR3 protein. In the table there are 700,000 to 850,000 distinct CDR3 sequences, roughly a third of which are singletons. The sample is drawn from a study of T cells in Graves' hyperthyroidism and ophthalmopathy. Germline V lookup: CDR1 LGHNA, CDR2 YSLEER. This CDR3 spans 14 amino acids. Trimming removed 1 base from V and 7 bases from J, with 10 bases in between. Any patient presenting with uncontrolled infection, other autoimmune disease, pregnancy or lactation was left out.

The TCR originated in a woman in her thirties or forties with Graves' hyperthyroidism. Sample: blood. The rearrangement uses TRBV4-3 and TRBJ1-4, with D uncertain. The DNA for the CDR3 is TGCGCCAGCAGCCAAGGTTCCCGGGGTGAAAAACTGTTTTTT. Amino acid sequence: CASSQGSRGEKLFF.